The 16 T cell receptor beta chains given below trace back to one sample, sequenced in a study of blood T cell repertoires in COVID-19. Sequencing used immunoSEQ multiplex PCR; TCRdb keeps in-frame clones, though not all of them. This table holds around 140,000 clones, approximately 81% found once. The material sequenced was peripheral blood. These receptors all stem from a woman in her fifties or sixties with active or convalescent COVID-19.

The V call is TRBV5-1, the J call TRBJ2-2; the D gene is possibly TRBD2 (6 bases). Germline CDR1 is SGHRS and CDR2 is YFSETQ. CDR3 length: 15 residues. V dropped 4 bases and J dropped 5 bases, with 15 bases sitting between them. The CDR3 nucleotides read TGCGCCAGCAGCCTGGGACTGTCGAGGACCGGGGAGCTGTTTTTT. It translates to CASSLGLSRTGELFF.

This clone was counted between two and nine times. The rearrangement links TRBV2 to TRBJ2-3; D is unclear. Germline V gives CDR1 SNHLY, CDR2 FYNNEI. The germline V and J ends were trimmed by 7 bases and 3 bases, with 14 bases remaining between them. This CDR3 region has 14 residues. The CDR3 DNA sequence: TGTGCCAGCATAAACTACTACCTGACAGATACGCAGTATTTT. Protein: CASINYYLTDTQYF.

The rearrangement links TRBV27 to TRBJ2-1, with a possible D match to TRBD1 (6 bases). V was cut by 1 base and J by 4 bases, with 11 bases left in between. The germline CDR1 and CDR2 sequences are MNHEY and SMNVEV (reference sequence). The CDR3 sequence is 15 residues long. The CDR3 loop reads CASSLFGTGYNEQFF. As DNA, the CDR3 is TGTGCCAGCAGTTTATTCGGTACAGGGTACAATGAGCAGTTCTTC.

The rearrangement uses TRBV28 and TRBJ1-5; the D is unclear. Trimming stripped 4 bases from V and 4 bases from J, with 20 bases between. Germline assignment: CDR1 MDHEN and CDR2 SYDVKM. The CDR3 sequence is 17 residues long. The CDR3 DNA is TGTGCCAGCAGTTCCCCCCGGGGAGGGAATATTAATCAGCCCCAGCATTTT. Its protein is CASSSPRGGNINQPQHF.

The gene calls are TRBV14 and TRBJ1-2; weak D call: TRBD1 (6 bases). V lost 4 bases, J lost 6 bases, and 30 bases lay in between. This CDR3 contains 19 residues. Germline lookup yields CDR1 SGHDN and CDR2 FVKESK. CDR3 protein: CASSPNWGQAPGGINGYTF. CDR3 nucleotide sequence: TGTGCCAGCAGCCCCAACTGGGGGCAGGCGCCGGGAGGAATTAATGGCTACACCTTC. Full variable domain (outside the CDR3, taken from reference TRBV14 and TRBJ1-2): EAGVTQFPSHSVIEKGQTVTLRCDPISGHDNLYWYRRVMGKEIKFLLHFVKESKQDESGMPNNRFLAERTGGTYSTLKVQPAELEDSGVYFCASSPNWGQAPGGINGYTFGSGTRLTVV.

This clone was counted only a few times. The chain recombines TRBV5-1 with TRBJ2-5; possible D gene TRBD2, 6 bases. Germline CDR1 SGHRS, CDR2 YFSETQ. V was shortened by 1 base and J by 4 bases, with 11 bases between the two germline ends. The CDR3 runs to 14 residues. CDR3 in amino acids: CASSLLQGGETQYF. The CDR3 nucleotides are TGCGCCAGCAGCTTGTTGCAGGGAGGAGAGACCCAGTACTTC.

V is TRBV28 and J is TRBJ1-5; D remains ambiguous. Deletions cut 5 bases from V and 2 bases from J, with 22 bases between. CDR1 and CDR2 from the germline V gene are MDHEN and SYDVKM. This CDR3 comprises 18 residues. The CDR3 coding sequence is TGTGCCAGCAGTCCTTTCTTCATAGGAGGTCCGGGCAATCAGCCCCAGCATTTT. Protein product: CASSPFFIGGPGNQPQHF.

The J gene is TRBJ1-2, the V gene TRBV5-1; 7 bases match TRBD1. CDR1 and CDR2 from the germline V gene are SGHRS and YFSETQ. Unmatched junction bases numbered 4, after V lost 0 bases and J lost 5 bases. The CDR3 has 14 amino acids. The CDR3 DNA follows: TGCGCCAGCAGCTTGGGCACAGGGGAGTATGGCTACACCTTC. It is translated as CASSLGTGEYGYTF.

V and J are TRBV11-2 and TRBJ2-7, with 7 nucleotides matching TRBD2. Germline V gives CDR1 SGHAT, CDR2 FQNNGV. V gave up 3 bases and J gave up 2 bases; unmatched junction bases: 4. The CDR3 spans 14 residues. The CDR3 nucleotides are TGTGCCAGCAGCTTGGGAGGGTCCACCTACGAGCAGTACTTC. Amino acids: CASSLGGSTYEQYF.

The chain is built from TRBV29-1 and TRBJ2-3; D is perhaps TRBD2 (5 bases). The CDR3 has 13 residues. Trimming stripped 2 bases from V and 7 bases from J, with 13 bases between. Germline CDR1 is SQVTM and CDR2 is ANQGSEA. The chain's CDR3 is CSVELAGENTQYF. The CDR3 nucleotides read TGCAGCGTTGAACTGGCGGGTGAGAATACGCAGTATTTT.

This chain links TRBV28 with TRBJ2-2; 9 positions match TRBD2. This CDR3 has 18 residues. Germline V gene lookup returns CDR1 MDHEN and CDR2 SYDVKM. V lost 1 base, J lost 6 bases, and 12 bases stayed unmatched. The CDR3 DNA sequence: TGTGCCAGCAGTTTATCGTTGACTAGCGGAATTCTTTCCGGGGAGCTGTTTTTT. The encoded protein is CASSLSLTSGILSGELFF.

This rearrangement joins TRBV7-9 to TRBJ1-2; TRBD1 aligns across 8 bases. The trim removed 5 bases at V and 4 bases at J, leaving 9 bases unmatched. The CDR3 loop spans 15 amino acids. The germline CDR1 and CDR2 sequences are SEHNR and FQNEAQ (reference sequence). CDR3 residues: CASSLPGGAAYGYTF. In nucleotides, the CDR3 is TGTGCCAGCAGCCTCCCAGGGGGCGCAGCCTATGGCTACACCTTC.

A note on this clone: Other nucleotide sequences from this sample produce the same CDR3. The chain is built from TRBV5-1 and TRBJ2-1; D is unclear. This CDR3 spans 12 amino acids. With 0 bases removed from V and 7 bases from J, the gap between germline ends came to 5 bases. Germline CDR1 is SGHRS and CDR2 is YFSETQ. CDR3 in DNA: TGCGCCAGCAGCTTGGAACTAAATGAGCAGTTCTTC. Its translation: CASSLELNEQFF.

The CDR3 DNA sequence: TGTGCCAGCACCCCGGGGGGGTTGTCCTCATGGCCCCAGCATTTT. Amino acid sequence: CASTPGGLSSWPQHF. The rearrangement links TRBV6-5 to TRBJ1-5, with a tentative D call TRBD1 (5 bases). CDR1 and CDR2 from the germline V gene are MNHEY and SVGAGI. V was trimmed by 7 bases and J by 9 bases, leaving 22 bases between them. The CDR3 extends over 15 amino acids.

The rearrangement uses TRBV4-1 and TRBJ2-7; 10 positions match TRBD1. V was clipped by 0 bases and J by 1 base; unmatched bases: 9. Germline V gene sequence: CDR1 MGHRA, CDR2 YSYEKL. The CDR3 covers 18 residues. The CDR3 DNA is TGCGCCAGCAGCCAAGATTCGGTTGGACAGGGGGTGTCCTACGAGCAGTACTTC. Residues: CASSQDSVGQGVSYEQYF.

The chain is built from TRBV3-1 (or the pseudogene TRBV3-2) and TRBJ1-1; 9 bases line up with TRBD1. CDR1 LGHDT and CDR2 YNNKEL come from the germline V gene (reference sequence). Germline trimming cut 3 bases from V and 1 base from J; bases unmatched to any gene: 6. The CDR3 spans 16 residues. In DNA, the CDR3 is TGTGCCAGCAGCCATTATACAGGGGGCGCGAACACTGAAGCTTTCTTT. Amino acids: CASSHYTGGANTEAFF.